This T cell receptor beta chain was sequenced during a study of brain T cells in children with intractable seizures. The CDR3 has 17 amino acids. Trimming took 3 bases from V and 3 from J; bases not matched to a gene: 11. CDR1 SGHTA and CDR2 FQGNSA come from the germline V gene. Remarks on this clone: What it binds is unknown.

Study results and limitations: Viral specificity was inferred only from CDR3 similarity; HCMV serostatus was unknown.

Specified time point: blood from clinic visit 5 months post-surgery; TSC patient then seizure free. Sequencing was limited to surgery cases with top T cell transcript signatures in brain tissue. Patients received at least one anti-epileptic drug before surgery. Only in-frame clones appear in the TCRdb table, and some are missing; sequencing was by immunoSEQ multiplex PCR. The sample has about 340,000 clones; approximately 93% are singletons. Sequenced material: peripheral blood, taken about 5 months after surgery. The receptor's source is a boy younger than two with tuberous sclerosis and intractable seizures. The rearrangement joins TRBV7-2 to TRBJ2-3; 8 nucleotides line up with TRBD2. The CDR3 loop is CASSFGPSGRGTDTQYF. For the CDR3, the DNA is TGTGCCAGCAGCTTTGGTCCGTCCGGGAGGGGAACAGATACGCAGTATTTT.